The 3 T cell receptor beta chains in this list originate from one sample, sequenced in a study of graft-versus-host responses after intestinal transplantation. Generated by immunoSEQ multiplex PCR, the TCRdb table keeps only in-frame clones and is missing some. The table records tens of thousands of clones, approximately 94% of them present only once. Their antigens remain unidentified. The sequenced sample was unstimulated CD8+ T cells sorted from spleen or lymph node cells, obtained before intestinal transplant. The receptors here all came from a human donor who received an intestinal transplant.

This chain's CDR3 is CASLGGNEQFF. In nucleotides, the CDR3 is TGCGCCAGCTTAGGGGGAAATGAGCAGTTCTTC. The rearrangement uses TRBV5-1 and TRBJ2-1, with TRBD1 as a possible D gene (6 bases). This CDR3 region has 11 residues. Trimming cost V 7 bases and J 7 bases, with 9 bases left between them. Looked up from germline, CDR1 is SGHRS and CDR2 is YFSETQ.

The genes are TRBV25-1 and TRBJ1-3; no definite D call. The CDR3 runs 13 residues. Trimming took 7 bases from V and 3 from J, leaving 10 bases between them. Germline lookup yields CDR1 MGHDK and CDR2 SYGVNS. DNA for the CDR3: TGTGCCAGCACCCCAGGTTTTGGAAACACCATATATTTT. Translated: CASTPGFGNTIYF.

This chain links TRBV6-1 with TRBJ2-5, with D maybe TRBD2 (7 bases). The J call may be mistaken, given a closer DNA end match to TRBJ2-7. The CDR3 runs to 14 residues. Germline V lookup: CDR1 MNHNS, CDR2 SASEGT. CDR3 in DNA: TGTGCCAGCAGTGAAGTCGGGGGGCGTCACGAGCAGTACTTC. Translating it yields CASSEVGGRHEQYF.